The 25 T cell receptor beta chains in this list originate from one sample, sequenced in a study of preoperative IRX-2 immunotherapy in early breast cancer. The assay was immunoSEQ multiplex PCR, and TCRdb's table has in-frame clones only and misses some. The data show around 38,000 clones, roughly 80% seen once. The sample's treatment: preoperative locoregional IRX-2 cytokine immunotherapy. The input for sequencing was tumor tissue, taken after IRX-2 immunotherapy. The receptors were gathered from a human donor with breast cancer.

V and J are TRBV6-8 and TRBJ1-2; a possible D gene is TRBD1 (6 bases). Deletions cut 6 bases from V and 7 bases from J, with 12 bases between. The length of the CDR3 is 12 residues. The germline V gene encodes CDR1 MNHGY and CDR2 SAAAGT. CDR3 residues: CASSGEGVGYTF. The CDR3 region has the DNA TGTGCCAGCAGCGGGGAGGGGGTTGGCTACACCTTC.

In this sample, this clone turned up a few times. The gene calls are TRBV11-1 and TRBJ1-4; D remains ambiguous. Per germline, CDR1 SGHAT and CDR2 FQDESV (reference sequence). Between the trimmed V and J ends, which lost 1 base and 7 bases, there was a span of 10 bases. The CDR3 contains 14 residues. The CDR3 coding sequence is TGTGCCAGCAGCTTAGACCGGGATCGTGAAAAACTGTTTTTT. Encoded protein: CASSLDRDREKLFF.

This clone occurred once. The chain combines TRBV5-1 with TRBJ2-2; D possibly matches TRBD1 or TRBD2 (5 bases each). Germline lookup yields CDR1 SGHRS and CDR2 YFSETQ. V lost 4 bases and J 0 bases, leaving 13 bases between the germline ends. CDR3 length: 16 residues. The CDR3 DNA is TGCGCCAGCAGCGAGTTCCGGGGCCCGAACACCGGGGAGCTGTTTTTT. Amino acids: CASSEFRGPNTGELFF.

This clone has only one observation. CDR3 amino acids: CASSLEGGGAVDTQYF. CDR3 sequence (DNA): TGCGCCAGCAGCTTGGAAGGCGGGGGGGCCGTGGATACGCAGTATTTT. The J gene is TRBJ2-3, the V gene TRBV5-1; TRBD2 agrees at 9 bases. The CDR3 consists of 16 residues. Per the germline V gene, CDR1 is SGHRS and CDR2 is YFSETQ. V lost 0 bases and J lost 6; bases outside the gene matches: 8.

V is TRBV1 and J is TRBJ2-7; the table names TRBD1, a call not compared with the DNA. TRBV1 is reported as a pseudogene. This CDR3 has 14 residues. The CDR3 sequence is CASSHPGQGDEQYF. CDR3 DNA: TGCGCCAGCAGCCACCCGGGACAGGGTGACGAGCAGTACTTC.

The CDR3 sequence: CASELGVNTEAFF. DNA for the CDR3: TGTGCCAGCGAGCTCGGGGTGAACACTGAAGCTTTCTTT. This chain joins TRBV6-4 and TRBJ1-1, with no clear D. This CDR3 has 13 residues. Trimming took off 8 bases at V and 0 bases at J, with 10 bases between the two ends. Germline CDR1 is MRHNA and CDR2 is SNTAGT.

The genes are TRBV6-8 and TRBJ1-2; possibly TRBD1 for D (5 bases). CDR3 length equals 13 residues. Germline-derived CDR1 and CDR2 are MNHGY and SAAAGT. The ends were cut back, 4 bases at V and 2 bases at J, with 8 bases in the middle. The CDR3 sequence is CASSSRDNYGYTF. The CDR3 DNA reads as TGTGCCAGCAGTTCCAGGGACAACTATGGCTACACCTTC.

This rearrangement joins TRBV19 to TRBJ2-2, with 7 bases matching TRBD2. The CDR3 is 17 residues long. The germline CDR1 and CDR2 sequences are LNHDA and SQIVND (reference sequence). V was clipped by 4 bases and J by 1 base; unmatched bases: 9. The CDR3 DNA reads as TGTGCCAGTAGTACCGCGACTGAGCGGGAGAACACCGGGGAGCTGTTTTTT. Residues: CASSTATERENTGELFF.

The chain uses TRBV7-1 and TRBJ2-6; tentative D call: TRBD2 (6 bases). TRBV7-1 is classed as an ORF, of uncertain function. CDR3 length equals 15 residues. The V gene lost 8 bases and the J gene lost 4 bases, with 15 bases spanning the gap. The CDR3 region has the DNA TGTGCCAGCGTCCTAAGCGGGTCCGGGGCCAACGTCCTGACTTTC. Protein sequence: CASVLSGSGANVLTF.

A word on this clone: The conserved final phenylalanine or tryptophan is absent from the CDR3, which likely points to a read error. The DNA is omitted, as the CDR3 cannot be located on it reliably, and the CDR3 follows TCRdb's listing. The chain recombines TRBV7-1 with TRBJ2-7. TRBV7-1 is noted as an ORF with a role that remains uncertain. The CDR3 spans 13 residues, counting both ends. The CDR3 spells CASSLAPGRTLRS.

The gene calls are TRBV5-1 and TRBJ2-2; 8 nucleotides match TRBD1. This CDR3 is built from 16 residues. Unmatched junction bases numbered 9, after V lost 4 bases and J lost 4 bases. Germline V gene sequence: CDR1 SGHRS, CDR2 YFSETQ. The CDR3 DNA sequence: TGCGCCAGCAGCGGACGGACAGGGTCAAGCACCGGGGAGCTGTTTTTT. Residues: CASSGRTGSSTGELFF.

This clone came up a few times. The CDR3 region has the DNA TGTGCCAGTAGTCAGACTTCAAGCGGGAGTGTCCACGAGCAGTACTTC. This encodes CASSQTSSGSVHEQYF. The rearrangement uses TRBV19 and TRBJ2-7, with TRBD2 matching 8 bases. Germline assignment: CDR1 LNHDA and CDR2 SQIVND (reference sequence). The CDR3 is made up of 16 amino acids. Unmatched junction bases numbered 14, after V lost 5 bases and J lost 5 bases.

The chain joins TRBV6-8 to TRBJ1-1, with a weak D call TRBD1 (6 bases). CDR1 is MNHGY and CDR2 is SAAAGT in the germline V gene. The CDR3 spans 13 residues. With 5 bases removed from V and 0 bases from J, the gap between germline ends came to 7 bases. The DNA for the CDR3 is TGTGCCAGCAGTAGGGGGTTGAACACTGAAGCTTTCTTT. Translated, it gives CASSRGLNTEAFF.

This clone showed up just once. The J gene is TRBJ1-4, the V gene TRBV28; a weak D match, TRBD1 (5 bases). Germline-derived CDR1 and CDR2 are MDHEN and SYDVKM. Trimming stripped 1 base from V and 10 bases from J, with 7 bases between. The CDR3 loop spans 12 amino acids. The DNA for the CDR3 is TGTGCCAGCAGTTTATTAAGGGGAAAACTGTTTTTT. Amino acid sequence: CASSLLRGKLFF.

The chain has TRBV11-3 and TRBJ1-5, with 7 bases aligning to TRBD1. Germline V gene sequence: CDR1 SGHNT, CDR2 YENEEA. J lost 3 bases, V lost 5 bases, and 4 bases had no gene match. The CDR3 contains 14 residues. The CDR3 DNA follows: TGTGCCAGCAGCCCTACAGGGGACAATCAGCCCCAGCATTTT. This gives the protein CASSPTGDNQPQHF.

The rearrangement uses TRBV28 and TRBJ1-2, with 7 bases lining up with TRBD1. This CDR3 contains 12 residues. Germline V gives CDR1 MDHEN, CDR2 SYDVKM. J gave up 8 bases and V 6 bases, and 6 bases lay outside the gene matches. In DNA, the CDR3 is TGTGCCAGCAGACAGGGGACGGGAGGCTACACCTTC. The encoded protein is CASRQGTGGYTF.

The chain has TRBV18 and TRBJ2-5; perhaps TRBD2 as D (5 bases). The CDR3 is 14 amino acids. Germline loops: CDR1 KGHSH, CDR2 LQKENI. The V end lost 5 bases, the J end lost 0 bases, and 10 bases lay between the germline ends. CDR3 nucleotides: TGTGCCAGCTCAGCTAGCACCTACCAAGAGACCCAGTACTTC. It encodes CASSASTYQETQYF.

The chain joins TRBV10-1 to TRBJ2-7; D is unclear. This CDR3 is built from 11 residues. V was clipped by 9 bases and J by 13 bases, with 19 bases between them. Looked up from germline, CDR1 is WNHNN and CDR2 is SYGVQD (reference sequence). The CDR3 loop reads CARSAWGHGYF. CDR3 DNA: TGCGCCAGGTCCGCATGGGGTCACGGCTACTTC.

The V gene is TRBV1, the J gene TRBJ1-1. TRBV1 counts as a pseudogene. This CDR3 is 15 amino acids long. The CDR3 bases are TGCGCCAGCAGCCAAGATGGGGAGGGTGGCACTGAAGCTTTCTTT. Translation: CASSQDGEGGTEAFF.

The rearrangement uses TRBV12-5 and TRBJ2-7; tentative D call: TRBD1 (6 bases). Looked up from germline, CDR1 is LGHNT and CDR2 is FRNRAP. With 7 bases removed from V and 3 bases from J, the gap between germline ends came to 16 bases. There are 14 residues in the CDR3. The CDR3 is CASVGQWGHYEQYF. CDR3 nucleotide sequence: TGTGCTAGTGTTGGCCAATGGGGGCACTACGAGCAGTACTTC.

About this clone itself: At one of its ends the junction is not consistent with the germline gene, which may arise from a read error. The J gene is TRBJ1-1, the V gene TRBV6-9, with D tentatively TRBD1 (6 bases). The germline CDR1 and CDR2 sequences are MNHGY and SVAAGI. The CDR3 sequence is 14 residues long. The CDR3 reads CAISDLQGNTEAFF. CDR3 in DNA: TGTGCCATCAGTGACCTACAGGGGAACACTGAAGCTTTCTTT.

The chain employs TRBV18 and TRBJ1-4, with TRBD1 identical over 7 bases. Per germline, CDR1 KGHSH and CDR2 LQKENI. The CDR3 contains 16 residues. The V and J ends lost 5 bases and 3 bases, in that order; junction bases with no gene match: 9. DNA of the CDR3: TGTGCCAGCTCAACTCGGACAGGACGGCCTAATGAAAAACTGTTTTTT. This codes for CASSTRTGRPNEKLFF.

The CDR3, as DNA: TGTGCCAGCAGTTACAACAGCATTTCGAACACTGAAGCTTTCTTT. Protein sequence: CASSYNSISNTEAFF. The chain carries TRBV6-8 and TRBJ1-1; D not resolved. Trimming removed 2 bases at V and 1 base at J, with 11 bases between. Germline CDR1 is MNHGY and CDR2 is SAAAGT. The CDR3 loop spans 15 amino acids.

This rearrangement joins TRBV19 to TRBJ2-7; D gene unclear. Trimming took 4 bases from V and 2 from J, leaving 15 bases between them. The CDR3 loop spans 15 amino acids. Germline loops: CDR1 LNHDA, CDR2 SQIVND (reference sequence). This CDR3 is CASSNPGERAYEQYF. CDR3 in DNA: TGTGCCAGTAGTAATCCTGGTGAGCGAGCCTACGAGCAGTACTTC.

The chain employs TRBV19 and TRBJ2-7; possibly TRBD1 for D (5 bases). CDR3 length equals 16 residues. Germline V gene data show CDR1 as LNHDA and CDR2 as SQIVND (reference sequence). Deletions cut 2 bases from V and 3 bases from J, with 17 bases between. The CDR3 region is CASSIRAQAPFYEQYF. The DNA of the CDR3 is TGTGCCAGTAGTATAAGGGCACAGGCTCCCTTCTACGAGCAGTACTTC.